This T cell receptor beta chain derives from a study of neurological immune-mediated disorders. TCRdb re-analysed the 5' RACE reads in MiXCR, keeping a single row per CDR3 protein. The sample lists about 21,000 distinct CDR3 sequences; 15% were seen once. This clonotype was seen ten or more times. The starting material, 2 million PBMCs stored at -80 C, gave rise to the unsorted libraries. Sequencing input: PBMCs. This sequence was found in a female donor with HTLV-1-associated myelopathy (HAM/TSP).

CDR3 protein: CASSPYGSRVNYEQYF. As DNA, the CDR3 is TGCGCCAGCTCACCCTACGGCAGCCGGGTGAACTACGAGCAGTACTTC. The chain couples TRBV5-1 to TRBJ2-7; no definite D call. Trimming removed 7 bases at V and 3 bases at J, with 23 bases between. The germline CDR1 and CDR2 sequences are SGHRS and YFSETQ. CDR3 length: 16 residues.